This note documents a single TCR beta chain sequence. This table comes from immunoSEQ multiplex PCR, and its TCRdb copy is limited to in-frame clones, with some not included. The sample contains over 120,000 clones, 80% to 90% of which appear only once. This sample was included in a study of blood T cell repertoires in COVID-19. The wider study: The United States, Italy and Spain provided the acute and convalescent COVID-19 samples.

The CDR3 has 15 residues. With V trimmed by 4 bases and J by 1 base, 3 bases remained unmatched. Germline CDR1 and CDR2: SGHRS and YFSETQ. The sequencing sample was made of PBMCs or T cells enriched from blood (not recorded which). The origin of this receptor is a man in his 60s who had recovered from COVID-19. The chain joins TRBV5-1 to TRBJ2-1; 9 bases are a match to TRBD2. The CDR3 nucleotides read TGCGCCAGCAGCCCGACTAGCGGTTCCTACAATGAGCAGTTCTTC. Amino acids: CASSPTSGSYNEQFF.